The TCR beta chain under discussion was sequenced for a study of T cell repertoires in ileal Crohn's disease. For the study at large: About half of patients got postoperative therapy: roughly 12 thiopurines, approximately 18 anti-TNF.

In this sample, this clone turned up a few times. Per sample, about 480 nanograms of biopsy DNA were TCRB immunosequenced. The repertoire was sequenced with immunoSEQ multiplex PCR; TCRdb's copy has only in-frame clones and lacks some. The sample carries fewer than 20,000 clones, about 60% recorded once. The germline V and J ends were trimmed by 7 bases and 5 bases, with 18 bases remaining between them. The CDR3 has 14 amino acids. Germline CDR1 SGHRS, CDR2 YFSETQ. Eligibility required adulthood, ileal or ileocolonic Crohn's disease and indicated ileocolonic resection. The genes are TRBV5-1 and TRBJ1-1, with D possibly being TRBD1 (5 bases). Material: ileal tissue. This TCR was sampled from an adult with Crohn's disease. The CDR3 region has the DNA TGCGCCAGCGCCTCTCTAAGGGAGGGGACTGAAGCTTTCTTT. This translates into CASASLREGTEAFF.